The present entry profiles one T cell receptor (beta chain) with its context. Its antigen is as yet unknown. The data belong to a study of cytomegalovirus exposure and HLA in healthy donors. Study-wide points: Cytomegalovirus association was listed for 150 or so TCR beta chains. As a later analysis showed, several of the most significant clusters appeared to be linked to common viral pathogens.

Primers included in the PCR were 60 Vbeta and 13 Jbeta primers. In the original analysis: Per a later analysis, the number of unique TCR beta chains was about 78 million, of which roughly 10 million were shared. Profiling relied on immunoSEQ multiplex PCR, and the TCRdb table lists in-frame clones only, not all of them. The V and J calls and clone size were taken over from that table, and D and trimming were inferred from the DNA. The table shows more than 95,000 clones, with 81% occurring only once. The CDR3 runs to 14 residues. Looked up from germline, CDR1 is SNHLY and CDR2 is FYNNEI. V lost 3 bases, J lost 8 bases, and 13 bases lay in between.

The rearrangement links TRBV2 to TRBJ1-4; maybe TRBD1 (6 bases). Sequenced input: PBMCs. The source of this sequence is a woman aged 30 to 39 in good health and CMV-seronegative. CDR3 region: CASSETFQGEKLFF. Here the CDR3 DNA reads TGTGCCAGCAGTGAGACCTTCCAGGGGGAAAAACTGTTTTTT.